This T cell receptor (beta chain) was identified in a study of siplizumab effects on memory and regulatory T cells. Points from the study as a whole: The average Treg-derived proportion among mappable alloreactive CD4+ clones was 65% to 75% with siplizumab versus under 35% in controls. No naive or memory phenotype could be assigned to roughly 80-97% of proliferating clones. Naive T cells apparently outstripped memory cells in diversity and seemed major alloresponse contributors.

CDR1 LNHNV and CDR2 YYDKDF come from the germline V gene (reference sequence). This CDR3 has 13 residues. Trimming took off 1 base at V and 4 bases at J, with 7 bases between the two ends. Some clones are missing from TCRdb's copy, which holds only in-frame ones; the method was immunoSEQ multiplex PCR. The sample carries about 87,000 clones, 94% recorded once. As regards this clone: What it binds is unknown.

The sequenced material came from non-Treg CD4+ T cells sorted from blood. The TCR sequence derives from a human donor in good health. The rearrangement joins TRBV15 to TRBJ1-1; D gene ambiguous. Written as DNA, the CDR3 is TGTGCCACCAGCAGAGGACGGGCCACTGAAGCTTTCTTT. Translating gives CATSRGRATEAFF.